This T cell receptor (beta chain) was profiled in a study of tissue T cells after allogeneic stem cell transplantation. Time point meaning: mouse harvest day 14 after allogeneic transplant. Mouse grafts combined 10^7 T-cell-depleted bone marrow cells with 10^6 splenic CD5+ T cells. As for this clone: Its antigen is not known. Mouse gene names apply. Read coverage stops 1 residue before the CDR3 terminus; the germline J gene supplies the remainder.

The study, taken as a whole, reports: Tissue-detected TCR repertoire was only partly captured by blood and spleen T cells. Anatomically similar tissues had similar TCR repertoires within each patient.

Here immunoSEQ multiplex PCR was the method, and the copy in TCRdb shows in-frame clones only, minus some. The table records thousands of clones, roughly a third of them present only once. Germline CDR1 KGHPV, CDR2 FQNQEV (reference sequence). The CDR3 covers 14 residues. V lost 2 bases to trimming and J lost 6 bases; unmatched junction nucleotides: 3. Material for sequencing was skin. The sequence derives from a female BALB/c mouse given C57BL/6 T cells with graft-versus-host disease after an allogeneic hematopoietic cell transplant. The genes are TRBV26 and TRBJ2-5, with 9 bases aligning to TRBD1. CDR3 in amino acids: CASSLNRGQDTQYF. CDR3 bases read: TGTGCCAGCAGTCTGAACAGGGGGCAGGACACCCAGTAC.